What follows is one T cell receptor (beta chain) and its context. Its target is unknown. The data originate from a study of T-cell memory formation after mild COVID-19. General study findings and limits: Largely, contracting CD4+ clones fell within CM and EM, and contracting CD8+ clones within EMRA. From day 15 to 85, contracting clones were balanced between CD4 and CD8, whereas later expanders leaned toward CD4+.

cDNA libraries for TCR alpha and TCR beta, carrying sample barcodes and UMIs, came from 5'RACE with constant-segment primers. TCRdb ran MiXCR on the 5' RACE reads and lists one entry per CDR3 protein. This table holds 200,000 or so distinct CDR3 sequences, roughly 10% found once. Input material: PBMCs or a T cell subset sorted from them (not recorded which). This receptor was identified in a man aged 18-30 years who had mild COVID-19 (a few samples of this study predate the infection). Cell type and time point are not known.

CDR3 coding DNA: TGTGCCTCGGCGGGGTATAATTCACCCCTCCACTTT. Residues: CASAGYNSPLHF. This chain joins TRBV27 and TRBJ1-6; no clear D. The CDR3 runs to 12 residues. Deletions cut 11 bases from V and 4 bases from J, with 9 bases between. Per germline, CDR1 MNHEY and CDR2 SMNVEV (reference sequence).